The present T cell receptor (beta chain) was sequenced within a study of a mutant IDH1 vaccine in newly diagnosed glioma. Data came from immunoSEQ multiplex PCR; TCRdb stores just in-frame clones and leaves some out. The sample has some 33,000 clones, roughly 78% seen once. There are 15 residues in the CDR3. Germline values: CDR1 SGHRS, CDR2 YFSETQ. V dropped 5 bases and J dropped 5 bases, with 19 bases sitting between them. Time point here: week 11, during vaccination. Vaccination used 300 ug of mutant IDH1 20-mer peptide per dose, with topical imiquimod. On this clone: Antigen unknown.

This TCR was recovered from a man younger than 40 with glioma. The chain uses TRBV5-1 and TRBJ1-2, with D hard to call. Sequencing used PBMCs, obtained from a glioma patient whose treatment included an IDH1 peptide vaccine. The CDR3 region is CASSPRAAAGYGYTF. Here the CDR3 DNA reads TGCGCCAGCAGTCCGCGGGCAGCCGCCGGGTATGGCTACACCTTC.